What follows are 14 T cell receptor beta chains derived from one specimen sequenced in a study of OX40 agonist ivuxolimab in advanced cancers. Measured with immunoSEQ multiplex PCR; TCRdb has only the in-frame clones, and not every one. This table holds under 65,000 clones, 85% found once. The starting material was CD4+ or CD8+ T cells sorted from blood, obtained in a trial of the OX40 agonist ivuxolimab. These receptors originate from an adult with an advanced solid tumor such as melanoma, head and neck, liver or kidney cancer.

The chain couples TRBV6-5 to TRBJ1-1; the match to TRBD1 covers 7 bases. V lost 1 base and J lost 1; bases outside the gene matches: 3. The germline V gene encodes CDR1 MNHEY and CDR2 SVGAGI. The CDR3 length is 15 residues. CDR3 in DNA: TGTGCCAGCAGTTACTTCTGGACAGGGAACACTGAAGCTTTCTTT. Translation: CASSYFWTGNTEAFF.

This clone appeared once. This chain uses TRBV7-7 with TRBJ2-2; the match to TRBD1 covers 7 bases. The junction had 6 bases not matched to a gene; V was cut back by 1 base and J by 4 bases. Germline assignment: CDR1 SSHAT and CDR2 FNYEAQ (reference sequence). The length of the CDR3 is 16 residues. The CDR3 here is CASSLGGNRGTGELFF. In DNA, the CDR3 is TGTGCCAGCAGCTTAGGAGGAAACAGGGGCACCGGGGAGCTGTTTTTT. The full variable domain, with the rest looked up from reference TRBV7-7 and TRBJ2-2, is GAGVSQSPRYKVTKRGQDVTLRCDPISSHATLYWYQQALGQGPEFLTYFNYEAQPDKSGLPSDRFSAERPEGSISTLTIQRTEQRDSAMYRCASSLGGNRGTGELFFGEGSRLTVL.

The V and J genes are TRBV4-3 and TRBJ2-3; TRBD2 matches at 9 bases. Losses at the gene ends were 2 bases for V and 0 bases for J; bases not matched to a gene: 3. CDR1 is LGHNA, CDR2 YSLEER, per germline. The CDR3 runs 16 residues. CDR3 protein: CASSQLAGESTDTQYF. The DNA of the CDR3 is TGCGCCAGCAGCCAATTAGCGGGGGAAAGCACAGATACGCAGTATTTT.

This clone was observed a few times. Here the CDR3 DNA reads TGTGCCAGCAGCTTAGACAGGTACTCCACCTACGAGCAGTACTTC. Its protein product is CASSLDRYSTYEQYF. The chain recombines TRBV7-2 with TRBJ2-7; a possible D gene is TRBD1 (5 bases). Germline CDR1 SGHTA, CDR2 FQGNSA. Deletions cut 1 base from V and 2 bases from J, with 12 bases between. The CDR3 consists of 15 residues.

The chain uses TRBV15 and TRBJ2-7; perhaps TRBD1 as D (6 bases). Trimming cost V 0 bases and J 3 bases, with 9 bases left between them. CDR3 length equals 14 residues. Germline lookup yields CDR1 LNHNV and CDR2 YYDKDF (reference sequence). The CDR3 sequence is CATSRDKGVYEQYV. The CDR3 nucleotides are TGTGCCACCAGCAGAGACAAGGGGGTCTACGAGCAGTACGTC.

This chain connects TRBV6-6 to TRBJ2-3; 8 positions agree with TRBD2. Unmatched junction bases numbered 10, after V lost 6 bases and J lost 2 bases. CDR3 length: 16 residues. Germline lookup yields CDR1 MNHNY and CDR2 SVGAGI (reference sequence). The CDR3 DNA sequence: TGTGCCAGCAGACTGAACGGGGGGGGATACACAGATACGCAGTATTTT. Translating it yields CASRLNGGGYTDTQYF.

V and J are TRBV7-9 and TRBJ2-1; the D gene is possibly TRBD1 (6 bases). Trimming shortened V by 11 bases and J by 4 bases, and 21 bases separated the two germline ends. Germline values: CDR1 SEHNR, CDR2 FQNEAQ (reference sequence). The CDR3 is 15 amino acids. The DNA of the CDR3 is TGTGCCGGGGCTCAGGGCCAGGGGAGTTACAATGAGCAGTTCTTC. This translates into CAGAQGQGSYNEQFF.

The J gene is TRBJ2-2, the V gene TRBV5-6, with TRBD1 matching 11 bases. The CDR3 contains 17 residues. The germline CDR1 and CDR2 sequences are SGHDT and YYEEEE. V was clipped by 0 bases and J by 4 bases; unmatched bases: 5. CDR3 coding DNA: TGTGCCAGCAGCTTGGGGTGGACAGGGGGCGTCACCGGGGAGCTGTTTTTT. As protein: CASSLGWTGGVTGELFF.

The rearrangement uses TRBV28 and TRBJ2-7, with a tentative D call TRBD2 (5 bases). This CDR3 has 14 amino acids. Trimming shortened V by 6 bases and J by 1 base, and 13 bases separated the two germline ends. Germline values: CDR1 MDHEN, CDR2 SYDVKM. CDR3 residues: CASSPRTYSYEQYF. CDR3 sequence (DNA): TGTGCCAGCAGCCCTAGGACTTATTCCTACGAGCAGTACTTC. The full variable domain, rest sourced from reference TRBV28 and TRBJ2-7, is DVKVTQSSRYLVKRTGEKVFLECVQDMDHENMFWYRQDPGLGLRLIYFSYDVKMKEKGDIPEGYSVSREKKERFSLILESASTNQTSMYLCASSPRTYSYEQYFGPGTRLTVT.

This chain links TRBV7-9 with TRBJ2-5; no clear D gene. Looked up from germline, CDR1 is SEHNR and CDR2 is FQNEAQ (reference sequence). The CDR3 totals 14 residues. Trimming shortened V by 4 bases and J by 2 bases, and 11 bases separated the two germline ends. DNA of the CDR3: TGTGCCAGCAGCTCTTCGGTCGGGCAAGAGACCCAGTACTTC. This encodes CASSSSVGQETQYF.

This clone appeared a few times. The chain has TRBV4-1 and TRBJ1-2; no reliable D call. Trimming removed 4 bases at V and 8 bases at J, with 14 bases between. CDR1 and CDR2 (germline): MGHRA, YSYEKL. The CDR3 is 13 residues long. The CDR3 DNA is TGCGCCAGCAGCCCAGTGAGGGCGCACGGCTACACCTTC. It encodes CASSPVRAHGYTF.

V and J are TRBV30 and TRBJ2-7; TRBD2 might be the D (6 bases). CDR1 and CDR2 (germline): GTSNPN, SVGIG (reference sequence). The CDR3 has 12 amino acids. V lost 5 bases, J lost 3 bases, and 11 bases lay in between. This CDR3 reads CAWSEGLYEQYF. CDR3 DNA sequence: TGTGCCTGGTCGGAGGGCCTCTACGAGCAGTACTTC.

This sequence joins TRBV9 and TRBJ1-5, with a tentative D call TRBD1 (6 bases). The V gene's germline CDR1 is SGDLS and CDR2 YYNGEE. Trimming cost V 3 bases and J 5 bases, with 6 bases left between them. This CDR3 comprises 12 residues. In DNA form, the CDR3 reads TGTGCCAGCAGCGCAGGGGATCAGCCCCAGCATTTT. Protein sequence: CASSAGDQPQHF.

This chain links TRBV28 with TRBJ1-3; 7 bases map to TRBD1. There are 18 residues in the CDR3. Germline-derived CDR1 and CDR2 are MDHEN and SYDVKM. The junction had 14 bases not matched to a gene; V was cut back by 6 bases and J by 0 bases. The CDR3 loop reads CASRHEQGPVSSGNTIYF. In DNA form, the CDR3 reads TGTGCCAGCAGGCATGAACAGGGGCCGGTGAGCTCTGGAAACACCATATATTTT.